These T cell receptor beta chains were read from a single sample in a study of blood T cell repertoires in COVID-19. Repertoires were generated with immunoSEQ multiplex PCR, while TCRdb's copy carries only in-frame clones and drops some. This sample has 150,000 to 200,000 clones; around 82% occur once, and the top ten carry roughly 2.6%. The sequencing sample was made of peripheral blood. The receptors originated from a human donor with acute or convalescent COVID-19. The donor label of this sample is uncertain. Both conserved end residues are part of each CDR3. The order of the fields is J gene, D gene, V gene, clone size, CDR3 protein, CDR3 DNA. D genes are given only for firm matches. The size field is filled for only some rows; it gives once, few, many or a size class.

j_call: TRBJ1-6
d_call: TRBD1
v_call: TRBV19
clone_size: once
cdr3_aa: CASSIRIPETGGRNSPLHF
cdr3_nt: TGTGCCAGTAGTATAAGGATTCCCGAGACAGGGGGGAGAAATTCACCCCTCCACTTT

j_call: TRBJ1-4
d_call: TRBD1
v_call: TRBV7-9
clone_size: NA
cdr3_aa: CASSLWTGGRTKEKLFF
cdr3_nt: TGTGCCAGCAGCTTGTGGACAGGGGGAAGAACAAAAGAAAAACTGTTTTTT

j_call: TRBJ2-5
d_call: NA
v_call: TRBV7-2
clone_size: NA
cdr3_aa: CASSLDPYLETQYF
cdr3_nt: TGTGCCAGCAGCTTAGACCCCTATCTGGAGACCCAGTACTTC

j_call: TRBJ1-6
d_call: TRBD1
v_call: TRBV25-1
clone_size: NA
cdr3_aa: CASSDFLQGRNSPLHF
cdr3_nt: TGTGCCAGCAGTGACTTCCTACAGGGGAGGAATTCACCCCTCCACTTT

j_call: TRBJ1-5
d_call: TRBD1
v_call: TRBV27
clone_size: NA
cdr3_aa: CASSYQGGQPQHF
cdr3_nt: TGTGCCAGCAGTTACCAGGGGGGACAGCCCCAGCATTTT

j_call: TRBJ2-3
d_call: TRBD2
v_call: TRBV3-1/TRBV3-2
clone_size: NA
cdr3_aa: CASSQEATSGHTDTQYF
cdr3_nt: TGTGCCAGCAGCCAAGAGGCTACTAGCGGGCACACAGATACGCAGTATTTT

j_call: TRBJ1-6
d_call: NA
v_call: TRBV28
clone_size: once
cdr3_aa: CASSLQTGGLGSPLHF
cdr3_nt: TGTGCCAGCAGTTTACAGACAGGCGGCCTCGGTTCACCCCTCCACTTT

j_call: TRBJ2-1
d_call: TRBD2
v_call: TRBV2
clone_size: NA
cdr3_aa: CASSELAVWGEQFF
cdr3_nt: TGTGCCAGCAGCGAACTAGCGGTGTGGGGTGAGCAGTTCTTC

j_call: TRBJ2-7
d_call: TRBD1
v_call: TRBV7-4
clone_size: NA
cdr3_aa: CASSCGGTGDSYEQYF
cdr3_nt: TGTGCCAGCAGCTGTGGGGGGACAGGGGACAGCTACGAGCAGTACTTC

j_call: TRBJ1-4
d_call: TRBD1
v_call: TRBV9
clone_size: NA
cdr3_aa: CASSRGQAPNEKLFF
cdr3_nt: TGTGCCAGCAGTCGAGGACAGGCCCCCAATGAAAAACTGTTTTTT

j_call: TRBJ2-5
d_call: NA
v_call: TRBV9
clone_size: NA
cdr3_aa: CASSVNGMWETQYF
cdr3_nt: TGTGCCAGCAGCGTGAACGGGATGTGGGAGACCCAGTACTTC

j_call: TRBJ2-7
d_call: TRBD2
v_call: TRBV30
clone_size: NA
cdr3_aa: CAWRIAGSSSYEQYF
cdr3_nt: TGTGCCTGGAGGATAGCGGGGTCGAGCTCCTACGAGCAGTACTTC

j_call: TRBJ2-7
d_call: NA
v_call: TRBV11-2
clone_size: NA
cdr3_aa: CASSLEGRGRGEQYF
cdr3_nt: TGTGCCAGCAGCTTAGAAGGCAGGGGCCGAGGCGAGCAGTACTTC

j_call: TRBJ1-4
d_call: TRBD1
v_call: TRBV7-9
clone_size: NA
cdr3_aa: CASSLGVGQALEKLFF
cdr3_nt: TGTGCCAGCAGCTTAGGGGTAGGACAGGCCCTTGAAAAACTGTTTTTT

j_call: TRBJ2-1
d_call: NA
v_call: TRBV20-1
clone_size: once
cdr3_aa: CSASRGVGGTGDEQFF
cdr3_nt: TGCAGTGCTAGTAGAGGGGTAGGCGGGACGGGCGATGAGCAGTTCTTC

j_call: TRBJ2-2
d_call: TRBD2
v_call: TRBV10-3
clone_size: NA
cdr3_aa: CATKAGGQNTGELFF
cdr3_nt: TGTGCCACCAAAGCGGGGGGCCAGAACACCGGGGAGCTGTTTTTT